The clone carrying this TCR beta chain was recorded only once. The target antigen is unknown. The data are from a study of beta chain features in type 1 diabetes. Germline CDR1 SNHLY, CDR2 FYNNEI. There are 16 residues in the CDR3. V dropped 4 bases and J dropped 3 bases, with 15 bases sitting between them. The whole isolated RNA underwent reverse transcription, so sequencing captured expressed TCRB transcripts. Clones were sequenced by immunoSEQ multiplex PCR, and TCRdb holds only the in-frame ones, with some missing. The sample holds under 350,000 clones, approximately 25% seen once. The authors sorted CD4+ naive, central memory, regulatory and stem cell-like memory cells via CD45RO/CCR7/CD25/CD127/CD95/CD27. Regarding the study as a whole: The study found that naive, central memory and Treg TCRB repertoires appeared more similar in patients than in healthy donors. It was not settled here whether HLA type affects TCRB rearrangement. Shortening that was moderate but significant affected the TCRB CDR3s of Type 1 diabetes patients in all four CD4+ subsets.

The origin of this receptor is a woman aged 25-40 years with type 1 diabetes. The rearrangement links TRBV2 to TRBJ2-2, with a possible D match to TRBD1 (6 bases). Material for sequencing was naive CD4+ T cells from blood. The CDR3 coding sequence is TGTGCCAGCAGTGGCCGGACAGCTTCCCACACCGGGGAGCTGTTTTTT. It specifies CASSGRTASHTGELFF. Filled out from reference TRBV2 and TRBJ2-2, the complete variable domain reads EPEVTQTPSHQVTQMGQEVILRCVPISNHLYFYWYRQILGQKVEFLVSFYNNEISEKSEIFDDQFSVERPDGSNFTLKIRSTKLEDSAMYFCASSGRTASHTGELFFGEGSRLTVL.